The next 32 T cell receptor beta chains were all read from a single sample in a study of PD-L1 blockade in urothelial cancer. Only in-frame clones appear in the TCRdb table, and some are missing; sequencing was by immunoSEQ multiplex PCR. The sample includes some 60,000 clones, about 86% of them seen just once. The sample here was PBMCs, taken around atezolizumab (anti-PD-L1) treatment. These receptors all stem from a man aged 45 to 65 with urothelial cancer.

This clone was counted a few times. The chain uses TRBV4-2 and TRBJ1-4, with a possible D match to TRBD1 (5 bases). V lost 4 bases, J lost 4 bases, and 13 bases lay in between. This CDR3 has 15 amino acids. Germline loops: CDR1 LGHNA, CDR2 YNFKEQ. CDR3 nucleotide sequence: TGTGCCAGCAGCCCGGCGGGGGTTAGTAATGAAAAACTGTTTTTT. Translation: CASSPAGVSNEKLFF.

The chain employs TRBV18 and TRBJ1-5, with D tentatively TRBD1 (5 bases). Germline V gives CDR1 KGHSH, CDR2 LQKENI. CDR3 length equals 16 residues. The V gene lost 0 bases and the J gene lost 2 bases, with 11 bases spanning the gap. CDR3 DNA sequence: TGTGCCAGCTCACCACCGTCCAAGGGGCGCAATCAGCCCCAGCATTTT. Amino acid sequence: CASSPPSKGRNQPQHF.

The CDR3 sequence is CAWSPRETQYF. As DNA, the CDR3 is TGTGCCTGGAGTCCCCGAGAGACCCAGTACTTC. The chain couples TRBV30 to TRBJ2-5; no clear D gene. Per germline, CDR1 GTSNPN and CDR2 SVGIG (reference sequence). This CDR3 has 11 residues. Trimming removed 2 bases at V and 4 bases at J, with 5 bases between.

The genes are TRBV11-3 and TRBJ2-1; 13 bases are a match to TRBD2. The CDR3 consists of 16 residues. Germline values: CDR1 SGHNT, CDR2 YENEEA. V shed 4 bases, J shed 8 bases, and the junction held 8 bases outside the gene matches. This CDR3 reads CASSSRTSGSLDEQFF. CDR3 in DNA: TGTGCCAGCAGCTCTCGGACTAGCGGGAGTCTAGATGAGCAGTTCTTC.

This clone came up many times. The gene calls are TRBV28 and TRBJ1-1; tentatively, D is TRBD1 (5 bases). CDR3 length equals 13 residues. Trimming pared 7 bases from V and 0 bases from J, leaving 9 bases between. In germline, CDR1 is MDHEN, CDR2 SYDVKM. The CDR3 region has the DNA TGTGCCAGCAAAAAGACAGTGAACACTGAAGCTTTCTTT. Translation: CASKKTVNTEAFF.

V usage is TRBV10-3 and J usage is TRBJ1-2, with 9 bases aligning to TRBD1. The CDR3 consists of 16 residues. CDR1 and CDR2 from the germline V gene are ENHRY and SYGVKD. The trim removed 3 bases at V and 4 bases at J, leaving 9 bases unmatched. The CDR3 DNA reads TGTGCCATCAGTGATTGGGGGACAGGGCTGTTCTATGGCTACACCTTC. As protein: CAISDWGTGLFYGYTF.

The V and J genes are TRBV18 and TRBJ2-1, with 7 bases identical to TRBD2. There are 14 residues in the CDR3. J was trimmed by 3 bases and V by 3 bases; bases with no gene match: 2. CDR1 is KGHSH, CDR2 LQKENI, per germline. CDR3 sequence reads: CASSPAGDYNEQFF. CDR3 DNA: TGTGCCAGCTCACCGGCGGGGGACTACAATGAGCAGTTCTTC.

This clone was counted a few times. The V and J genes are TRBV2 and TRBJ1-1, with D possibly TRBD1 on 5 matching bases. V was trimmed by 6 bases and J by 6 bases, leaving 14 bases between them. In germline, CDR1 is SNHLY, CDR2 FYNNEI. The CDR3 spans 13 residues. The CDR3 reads CASRQDIFSEAFF. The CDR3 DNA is TGTGCCAGCAGACAGGACATATTTTCTGAAGCTTTCTTT.

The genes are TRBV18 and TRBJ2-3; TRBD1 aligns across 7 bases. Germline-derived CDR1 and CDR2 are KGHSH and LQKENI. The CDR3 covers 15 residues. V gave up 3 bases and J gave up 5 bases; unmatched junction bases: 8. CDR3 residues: CASSPGAGTVDTQYF. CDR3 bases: TGTGCCAGCTCACCCGGGGCAGGGACAGTAGATACGCAGTATTTT.

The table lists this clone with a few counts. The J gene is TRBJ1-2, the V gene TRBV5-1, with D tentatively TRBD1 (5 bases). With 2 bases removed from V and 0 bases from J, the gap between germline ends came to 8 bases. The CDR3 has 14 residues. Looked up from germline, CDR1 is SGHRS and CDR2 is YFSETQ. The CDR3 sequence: CASSLQASNYGYTF. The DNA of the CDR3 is TGCGCCAGCAGCTTACAGGCATCTAACTATGGCTACACCTTC.

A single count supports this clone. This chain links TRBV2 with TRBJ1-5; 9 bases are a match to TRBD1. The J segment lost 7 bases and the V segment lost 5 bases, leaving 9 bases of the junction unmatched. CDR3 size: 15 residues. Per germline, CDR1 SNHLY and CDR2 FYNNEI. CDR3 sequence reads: CASSQQGAQGQPQHF. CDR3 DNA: TGTGCCAGCAGTCAACAGGGGGCCCAAGGGCAGCCCCAGCATTTT.

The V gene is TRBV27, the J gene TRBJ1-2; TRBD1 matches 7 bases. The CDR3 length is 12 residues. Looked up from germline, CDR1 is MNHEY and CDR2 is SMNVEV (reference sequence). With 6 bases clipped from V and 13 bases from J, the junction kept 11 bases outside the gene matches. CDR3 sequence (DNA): TGTGCCAGCAGCCTACCGGGACAGTTGCCCACCTTC. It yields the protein CASSLPGQLPTF.

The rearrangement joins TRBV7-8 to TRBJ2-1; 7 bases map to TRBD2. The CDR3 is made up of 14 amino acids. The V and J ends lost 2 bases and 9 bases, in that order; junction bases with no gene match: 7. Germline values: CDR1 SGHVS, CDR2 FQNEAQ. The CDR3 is CASSLLGGRVEQFF. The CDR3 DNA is TGTGCCAGCAGCTTACTTGGCGGGAGAGTTGAGCAGTTCTTC.

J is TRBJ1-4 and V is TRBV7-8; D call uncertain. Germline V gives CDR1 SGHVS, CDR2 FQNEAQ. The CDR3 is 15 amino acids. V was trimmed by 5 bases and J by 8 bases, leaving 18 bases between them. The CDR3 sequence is CASSPVSAGLEKLFF. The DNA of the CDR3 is TGTGCCAGCAGCCCGGTTTCGGCGGGATTGGAAAAACTGTTTTTT.

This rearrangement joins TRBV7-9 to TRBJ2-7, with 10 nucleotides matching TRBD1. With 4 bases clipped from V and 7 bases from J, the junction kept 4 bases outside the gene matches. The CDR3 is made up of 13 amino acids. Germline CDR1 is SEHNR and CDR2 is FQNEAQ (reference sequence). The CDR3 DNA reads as TGTGCCAGCAGCTGGGGACAGGGGAGGGAGCAGTACTTC. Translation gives CASSWGQGREQYF.

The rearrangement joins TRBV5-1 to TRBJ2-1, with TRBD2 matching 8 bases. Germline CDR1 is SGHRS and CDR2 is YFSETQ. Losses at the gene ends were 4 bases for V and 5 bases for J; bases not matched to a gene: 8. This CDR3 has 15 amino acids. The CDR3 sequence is CASSHGTRPHNEQFF. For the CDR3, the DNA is TGCGCCAGCAGCCATGGGACTAGGCCCCACAATGAGCAGTTCTTC.

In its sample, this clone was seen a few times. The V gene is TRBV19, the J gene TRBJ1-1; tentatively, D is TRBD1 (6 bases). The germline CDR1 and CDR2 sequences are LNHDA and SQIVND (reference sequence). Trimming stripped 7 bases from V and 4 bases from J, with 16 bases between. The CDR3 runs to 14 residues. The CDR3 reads CASTLDSFFTEAFF. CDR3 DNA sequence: TGTGCCAGTACTCTGGACAGCTTCTTCACTGAAGCTTTCTTT.

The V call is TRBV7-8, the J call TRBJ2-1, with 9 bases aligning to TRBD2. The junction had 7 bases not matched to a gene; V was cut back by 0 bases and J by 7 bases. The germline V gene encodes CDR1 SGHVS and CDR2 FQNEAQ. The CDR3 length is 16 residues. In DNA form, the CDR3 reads TGTGCCAGCAGCTTAGCCTTTCGGACTAGCGAGAATGAGCAGTTCTTC. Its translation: CASSLAFRTSENEQFF.

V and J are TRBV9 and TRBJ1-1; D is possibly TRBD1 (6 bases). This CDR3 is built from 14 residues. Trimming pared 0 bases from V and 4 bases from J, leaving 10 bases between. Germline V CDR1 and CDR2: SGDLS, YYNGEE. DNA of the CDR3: TGTGCCAGCAGCGTAGGGCAGGGGAGCACTGAAGCTTTCTTT. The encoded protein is CASSVGQGSTEAFF.

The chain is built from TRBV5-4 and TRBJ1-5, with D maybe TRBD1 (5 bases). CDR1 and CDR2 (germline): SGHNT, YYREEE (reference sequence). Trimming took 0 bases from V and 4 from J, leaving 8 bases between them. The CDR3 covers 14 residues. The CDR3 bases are TGTGCCAGCAGCTTGGCCGGGGGGAATCAGCCCCAGCATTTT. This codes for CASSLAGGNQPQHF.

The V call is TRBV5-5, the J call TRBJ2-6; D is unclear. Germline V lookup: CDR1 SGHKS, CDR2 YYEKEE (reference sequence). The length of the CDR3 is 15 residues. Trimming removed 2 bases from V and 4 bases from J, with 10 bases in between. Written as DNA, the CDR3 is TGTGCCAGCAGCTTATCACAGTGGGGGGCCAACGTCCTGACTTTC. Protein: CASSLSQWGANVLTF.

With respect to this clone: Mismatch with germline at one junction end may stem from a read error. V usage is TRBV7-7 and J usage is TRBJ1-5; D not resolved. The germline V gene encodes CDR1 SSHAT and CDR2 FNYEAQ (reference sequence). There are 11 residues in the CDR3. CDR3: CASSVREPQHF. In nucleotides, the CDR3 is TGTGCTAGCAGCGTGCGAGAGCCCCAGCATTTT.

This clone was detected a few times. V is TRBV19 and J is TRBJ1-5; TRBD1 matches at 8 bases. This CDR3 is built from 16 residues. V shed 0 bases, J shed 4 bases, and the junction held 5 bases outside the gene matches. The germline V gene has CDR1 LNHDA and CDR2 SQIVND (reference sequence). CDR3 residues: CASSIDWTGKNQPQHF. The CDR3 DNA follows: TGTGCCAGTAGTATAGATTGGACAGGGAAAAATCAGCCCCAGCATTTT. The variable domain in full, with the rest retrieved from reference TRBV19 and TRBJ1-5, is DGGITQSPKYLFRKEGQNVTLSCEQNLNHDAMYWYRQDPGQGLRLIYYSQIVNDFQKGDIAEGYSVSREKKESFPLTVTSAQKNPTAFYLCASSIDWTGKNQPQHFGDGTRLSIL.

DNA of the CDR3: TGTGCCAGCAGCTTCCGACAGGGGGGCCTATACAATGAGCAGTTCTTC. Residues: CASSFRQGGLYNEQFF. This chain joins TRBV7-9 and TRBJ2-1; TRBD1 matches at 9 bases. V lost 3 bases and J lost 4; bases outside the gene matches: 7. Germline CDR1 is SEHNR and CDR2 is FQNEAQ (reference sequence). The CDR3 spans 16 residues.

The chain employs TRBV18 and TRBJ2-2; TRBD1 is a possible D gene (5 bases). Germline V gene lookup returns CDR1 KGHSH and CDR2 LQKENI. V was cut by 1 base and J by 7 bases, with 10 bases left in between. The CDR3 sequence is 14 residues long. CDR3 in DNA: TGTGCCAGCTCACCACGGGGCAACGGCGGGGAGCTGTTTTTT. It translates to CASSPRGNGGELFF.

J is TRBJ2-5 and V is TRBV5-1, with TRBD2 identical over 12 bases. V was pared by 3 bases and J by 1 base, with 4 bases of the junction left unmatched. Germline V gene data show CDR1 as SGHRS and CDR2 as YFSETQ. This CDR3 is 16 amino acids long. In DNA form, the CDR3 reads TGCGCCAGCAGCTCCGGACTAGCGGGAAGCCAAGAGACCCAGTACTTC. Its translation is CASSSGLAGSQETQYF.

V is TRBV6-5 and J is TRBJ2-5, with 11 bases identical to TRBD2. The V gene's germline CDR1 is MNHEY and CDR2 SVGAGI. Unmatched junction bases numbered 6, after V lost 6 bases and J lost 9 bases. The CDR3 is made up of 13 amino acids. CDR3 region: CASRTSGRGSQYF. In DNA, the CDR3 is TGTGCCAGCAGAACTAGCGGGAGAGGGTCCCAGTACTTC.

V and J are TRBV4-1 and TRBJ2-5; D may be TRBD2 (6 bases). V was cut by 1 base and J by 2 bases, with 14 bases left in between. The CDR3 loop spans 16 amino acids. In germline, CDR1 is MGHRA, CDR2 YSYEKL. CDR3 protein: CASSQATTGGQETQYF. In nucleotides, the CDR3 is TGCGCCAGCAGCCAAGCTACCACCGGGGGTCAAGAGACCCAGTACTTC.

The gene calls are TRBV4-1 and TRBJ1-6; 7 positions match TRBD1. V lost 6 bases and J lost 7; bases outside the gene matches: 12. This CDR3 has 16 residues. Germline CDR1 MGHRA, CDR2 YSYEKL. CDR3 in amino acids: CASRRSETGRNSPLHF. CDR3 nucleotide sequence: TGCGCCAGCAGACGGAGCGAGACAGGGAGGAATTCACCCCTCCACTTT.

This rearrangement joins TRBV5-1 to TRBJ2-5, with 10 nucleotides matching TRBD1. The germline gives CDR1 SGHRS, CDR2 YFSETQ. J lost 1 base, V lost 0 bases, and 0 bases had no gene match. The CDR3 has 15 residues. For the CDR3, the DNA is TGCGCCAGCAGCTTGGGGACAGGGGGCCAAGAGACCCAGTACTTC. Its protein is CASSLGTGGQETQYF. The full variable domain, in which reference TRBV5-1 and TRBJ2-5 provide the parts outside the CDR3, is KAGVTQTPRYLIKTRGQQVTLSCSPISGHRSVSWYQQTPGQGLQFLFEYFSETQRNKGNFPGRFSGRQFSNSRSEMNVSTLELGDSALYLCASSLGTGGQETQYFGPGTRLLVL.

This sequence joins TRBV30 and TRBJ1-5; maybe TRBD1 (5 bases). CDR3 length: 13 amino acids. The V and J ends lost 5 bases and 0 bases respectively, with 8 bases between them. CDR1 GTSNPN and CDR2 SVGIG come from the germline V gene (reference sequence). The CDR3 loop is CAWGRDSNQPQHF. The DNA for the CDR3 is TGTGCCTGGGGCAGGGATAGCAATCAGCCCCAGCATTTT.

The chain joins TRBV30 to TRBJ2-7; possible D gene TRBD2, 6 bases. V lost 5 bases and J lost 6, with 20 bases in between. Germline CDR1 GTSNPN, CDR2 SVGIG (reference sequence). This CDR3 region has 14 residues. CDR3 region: CAWGTSFMGGEQYF. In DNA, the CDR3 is TGTGCCTGGGGGACCTCATTTATGGGGGGCGAGCAGTACTTC.